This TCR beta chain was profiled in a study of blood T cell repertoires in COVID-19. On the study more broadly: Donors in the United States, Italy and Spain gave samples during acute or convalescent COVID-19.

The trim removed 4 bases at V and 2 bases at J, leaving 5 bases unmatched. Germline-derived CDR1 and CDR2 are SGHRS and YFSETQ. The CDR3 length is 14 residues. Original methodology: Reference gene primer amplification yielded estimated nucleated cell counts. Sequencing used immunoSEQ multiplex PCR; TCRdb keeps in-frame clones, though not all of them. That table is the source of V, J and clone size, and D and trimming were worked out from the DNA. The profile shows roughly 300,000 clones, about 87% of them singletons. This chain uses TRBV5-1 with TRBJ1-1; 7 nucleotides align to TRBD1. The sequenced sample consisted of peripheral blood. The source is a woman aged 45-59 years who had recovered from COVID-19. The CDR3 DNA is TGCGCCAGCAGCGCCGGGACAGACAACACTGAAGCTTTCTTT. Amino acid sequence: CASSAGTDNTEAFF.